Listed below are T cell receptor beta chains from one sample, sequenced in a study of T cells in Graves' hyperthyroidism and ophthalmopathy. MiXCR, applied by TCRdb to the multiplex PCR reads, yields one record per CDR3 protein. The top ten clones hold approximately 8.4% of a sample with 600,000 to 900,000 distinct CDR3 sequences, about a sixth of them seen once. Sequencing was done on a sample of blood. These receptors all stem from a man aged 18 to 30 with Graves' hyperthyroidism. The CDR3 runs from the conserved cysteine through the conserved F or W. D genes are given only for firm matches. Clone size is given for some rows only: seen once, a few or many times, or a class if the clone is expanded.

V	size	J	D	DNA	CDR3
TRBV12-3/TRBV12-4	few	TRBJ2-7	-	TGTGCCAGCAGCCCCCAGAGAGGGCTCGGCTCCTACGAGCAGTACTTC	CASSPQRGLGSYEQYF
TRBV3-1	few	TRBJ2-2	TRBD1	TGTGCCAGCAGCCAAGCTGACAGGGGAGCCACCGGGGAGCTGTTTTTT	CASSQADRGATGELFF
TRBV28	many	TRBJ2-7	TRBD2	TGTGCCAGCAGTTTATCAAGCGGGGGCTACGAGCAGTACTTC	CASSLSSGGYEQYF
TRBV4-2	few	TRBJ1-2	TRBD1	TGTGCCAGCAGCCAAGATGGGGACAGAAGAGGAGGCTACACCTTC	CASSQDGDRRGGYTF
TRBV10-3	-	TRBJ2-7	TRBD1	TGTGCCATCAGGGAGACAGGGACCTACGAGCAGTACTTC	CAIRETGTYEQYF
TRBV12-3/TRBV12-4	few	TRBJ2-1	-	TGTGCCAGCAGACAGGATACAGGCTACAATGAGCAGTTCTTC	CASRQDTGYNEQFF
TRBV30	many	TRBJ1-5	-	TGTGCCTGGAGTCCTGGTGCGGGACGCAATCAGCCCCAGCATTTT	CAWSPGAGRNQPQHF
TRBV27	-	TRBJ2-1	TRBD2	TGTGCCAGCAGTTTTGGACTAGTGAACAACAATGAGCAGTTCTTC	CASSFGLVNNNEQFF
TRBV6-1	many	TRBJ1-5	-	TGTGCCAGCAGGGAAGGGGCCCCCGATCAGCCCCAGCATTTT	CASREGAPDQPQHF
TRBV18	many	TRBJ2-1	-	TGTGCCAGCTCAAACAGACTGGGTGATGAGCAGTTCTTC	CASSNRLGDEQFF
TRBV11-2	-	TRBJ2-5	-	TGTGCCAGCAGTTCTAACAGGAAACCATGGACCCAGTACTTC	CASSSNRKPWTQYF
TRBV11-2	-	TRBJ2-7	-	TGTGCCAGCAGCTTTATCGGGCGGGTCTCCTACGAGCAGTACTTC	CASSFIGRVSYEQYF
TRBV7-9	many	TRBJ2-7	-	TGTGCCAGCAGCTTGCTTGCGAGCACCTACGAGCAGTACTTC	CASSLLASTYEQYF
TRBV28	many	TRBJ2-1	TRBD1	TGTGCCAGCAGTAAGGTCGGACAGGGGACCAATGAGCAGTTCTTC	CASSKVGQGTNEQFF
TRBV12-3/TRBV12-4	few	TRBJ2-1	TRBD2	TGTGCCAGCAGCCCGAGCGGGAGGACGTACAATGAGCAGTTCTTC	CASSPSGRTYNEQFF
TRBV7-2	many	TRBJ2-7	-	TGTGCCAGCAGCTCTCACCCATACGAGCAGTACTTC	CASSSHPYEQYF
TRBV18	many	TRBJ2-1	TRBD1	TGTGCCAGCTCACCGTTCCAGGGGGTGATCTACAATGAGCAGTTCTTC	CASSPFQGVIYNEQFF
TRBV7-9	few	TRBJ2-7	-	TGTGCCAGCAGCCCGCCTAGTTCGAGCTCCTACGAGCAGTACTTC	CASSPPSSSSYEQYF
TRBV12-3/TRBV12-4	many	TRBJ2-3	TRBD2	TGTGCCAGCAGTTTAAGTGGGGGACTAGTTGGAGGAGATACGCAGTATTTT	CASSLSGGLVGGDTQYF
TRBV28	-	TRBJ1-2	-	TGTGCCAGCAGCTGGGCAAGCGGACAGTATGGTAACTATGGCTACACCTTC	CASSWASGQYGNYGYTF
TRBV10-2	few	TRBJ2-2	TRBD2	TGCGCCAGCAGTGGGGTAGCGGGAGACACCGGGGAGCTGTTTTTT	CASSGVAGDTGELFF
TRBV6-2/TRBV6-3	-	TRBJ1-3	TRBD1	TGTGCCAGCAGCGTGGGACAGGGGGTTGGAAACACCATATATTTT	CASSVGQGVGNTIYF
TRBV20-1	many	TRBJ2-7	TRBD2	TGCAGTGCTAGAGAAACTAGCGGGAGCGAGCAGTACTTC	CSARETSGSEQYF
TRBV28	many	TRBJ2-1	-	TGTGCCAGCAGTCCCCGGGACTTCCGCAATGAGCAGTTCTTC	CASSPRDFRNEQFF
TRBV7-2	-	TRBJ1-3	-	TGTGCCAGCAGCTTATCGACAGGAAACACCATATATTTT	CASSLSTGNTIYF
TRBV6-1	-	TRBJ1-2	-	TGTGCCAGCAGTGCCCCGATGCGGGAACGGGATGGCTACACCTTC	CASSAPMRERDGYTF
TRBV6-1	many	TRBJ2-1	-	TGTGCCAGCGGTATCGGAACAGGAGCCTACAATGAGCAGTTCTTC	CASGIGTGAYNEQFF
TRBV12-3/TRBV12-4	-	TRBJ2-5	TRBD2	TGTGCCAGCAGCAAAGCGGGAGGATGGGAGACCCAGTACTTC	CASSKAGGWETQYF
TRBV7-2	many	TRBJ2-7	-	TGTGCCAGCAGCTCCTACAACAGGGCCTACGAGCAGTACTTC	CASSSYNRAYEQYF
TRBV12-3/TRBV12-4	many	TRBJ2-7	-	TGTGCCAGCAGGCGCGGCTGGGACGAGCAGTACTTC	CASRRGWDEQYF
TRBV5-4	few	TRBJ1-1	-	TGTGCCAGCAGCCCGCCGGCCTCGAACACTGAAGCTTTCTTT	CASSPPASNTEAFF
TRBV2	few	TRBJ2-7	TRBD1	TGTGCCAGCAGTTGGACAGGGAACGAGCAGTACTTC	CASSWTGNEQYF
TRBV5-1	few	TRBJ2-1	-	TGCGCCAGCAGCTTGTTTGGGAGTAAGTCCTACAATGAGCAGTTCTTC	CASSLFGSKSYNEQFF